The 14 T cell receptor beta chains presented below share a single source sample, sequenced in a study of T cell responses to AZD1222 COVID-19 vaccine (dated by TCRdb to the early 2020s). The method behind the library was the immunoSEQ multiplex PCR assay. TCRdb holds this immuneACCESS table with in-frame rearrangements only. Some clones are missing; in checked studies, unresolved V genes explain under half, and the rest has no known cause. This sample comprises under 40,000 clones, roughly nine tenths of them detected only once. 5.5% to 7% of the sample goes to the ten largest clones. What this sample's time point label stands for: baseline before first vaccination. The source was peripheral blood, collected on day 0 of AZD1222 vaccination. Every receptor here comes from an adult in good health.

Here the CDR3 reads CATNEAVNTYNEQFF. DNA for the CDR3: TGTGCCACCAATGAAGCAGTAAATACCTACAATGAGCAGTTCTTC. The chain links TRBV15 to TRBJ2-1; D gene ambiguous. CDR1 and CDR2 (germline): LNHNV, YYDKDF (reference sequence). The CDR3 runs 15 residues. The V end lost 7 bases, the J end lost 2 bases, and 15 bases lay between the germline ends.

V gene TRBV2 combines with J gene TRBJ1-3, with D unclear. The germline V and J ends were trimmed by 6 bases and 4 bases, with 10 bases remaining between them. The CDR3 is 13 amino acids. Germline CDR1 SNHLY, CDR2 FYNNEI. The CDR3 region has the DNA TGTGCCAGCAGGGAGGACCAGGGAAACACCATATATTTT. This gives the protein CASREDQGNTIYF.

The rearrangement uses TRBV6-4 and TRBJ2-3; 10 bases are a match to TRBD1. The germline CDR1 and CDR2 sequences are MRHNA and SNTAGT. The V segment lost 4 bases and the J segment 0 bases; nucleotides outside the gene matches: 1. The CDR3 runs to 15 residues. The CDR3 DNA reads TGTGCCAGCAGTGGGACAGGGGGGAGCACAGATACGCAGTATTTT. Amino acid sequence: CASSGTGGSTDTQYF.

The V call is TRBV28, the J call TRBJ2-7; 8 bases align to TRBD1. The V gene's germline CDR1 is MDHEN and CDR2 SYDVKM. This CDR3 spans 14 amino acids. The V gene end was trimmed by 6 bases and the J gene end by 1 base; junction bases not matched to a gene: 5. DNA for the CDR3: TGTGCCAGCAGGGAACAGGGGGGATCCTACGAGCAGTACTTC. Encoded protein: CASREQGGSYEQYF.

This chain joins TRBV9 and TRBJ1-3, with no clear D. The germline V gene has CDR1 SGDLS and CDR2 YYNGEE. V lost 1 base and J 0 bases, leaving 11 bases between the germline ends. The CDR3 covers 16 residues. CDR3 coding DNA: TGTGCCAGCAGCGTATCTGTCACAGCCTCTGGAAACACCATATATTTT. Translation gives CASSVSVTASGNTIYF.

The chain links TRBV6-5 to TRBJ2-7; 7 bases fit TRBD1. The CDR3 is 12 residues long. The V gene's germline CDR1 is MNHEY and CDR2 SVGAGI. V gave up 11 bases and J gave up 3 bases; unmatched junction bases: 7. The CDR3 coding sequence is TGTGCCGCCCGGACAGGAAACTACGAGCAGTACTTC. This encodes CAARTGNYEQYF.

This clone was recorded a few times. The gene calls are TRBV5-5 and TRBJ2-2; 7 bases are a match to TRBD2. Looked up from germline, CDR1 is SGHKS and CDR2 is YYEKEE (reference sequence). Germline trimming cut 2 bases from V and 7 bases from J; bases unmatched to any gene: 8. This CDR3 comprises 15 residues. The CDR3 spells CASSFWREYVGELFF. CDR3 nucleotide sequence: TGTGCCAGCAGCTTTTGGCGGGAGTACGTCGGGGAGCTGTTTTTT.

This chain joins TRBV5-1 and TRBJ2-5; TRBD2 is a possible D gene (5 bases). This CDR3 spans 14 amino acids. Germline V gene data show CDR1 as SGHRS and CDR2 as YFSETQ. V was cut by 4 bases and J by 5 bases, with 15 bases left in between. In nucleotides, the CDR3 is TGCGCCAGCAGCCTGGCCGGGATTTCGGAGACCCAGTACTTC. Its protein is CASSLAGISETQYF.

The genes are TRBV27 and TRBJ1-2; D unclear. Germline-derived CDR1 and CDR2 are MNHEY and SMNVEV (reference sequence). The CDR3 runs 12 residues. The V end lost 5 bases, the J end lost 8 bases, and 12 bases lay between the germline ends. The chain's CDR3 is CASSRGRGGYTF. Written as DNA, the CDR3 is TGTGCCAGCAGTCGTGGCCGAGGGGGCTACACCTTC.

The J gene is TRBJ1-5, the V gene TRBV7-8; tentatively, D is TRBD1 (6 bases). The V gene lost 6 bases and the J gene lost 3 bases, with 15 bases spanning the gap. CDR1 and CDR2 from the germline V gene are SGHVS and FQNEAQ. CDR3 length: 15 amino acids. CDR3 DNA sequence: TGTGCCAGCAGTACCGCGGGGGGCGCCAATCAGCCCCAGCATTTT. Amino acid sequence: CASSTAGGANQPQHF.

The V gene is TRBV6-5, the J gene TRBJ2-3, with D possibly matching TRBD2 (6 bases). CDR1 MNHEY and CDR2 SVGAGI come from the germline V gene. V was shortened by 4 bases and J by 2 bases, with 16 bases between the two germline ends. CDR3 length equals 16 residues. This chain's CDR3 is CASSSPGSGATDTQYF. The CDR3 DNA sequence: TGTGCCAGCAGTTCCCCAGGTAGCGGAGCCACAGATACGCAGTATTTT.

V usage is TRBV7-2 and J usage is TRBJ2-7; D possibly uses TRBD1 or TRBD2 (5 bases each). The CDR3 runs 14 residues. V lost 1 base to trimming and J lost 2 bases, with 9 bases between them. CDR1 is SGHTA and CDR2 is FQGNSA in the germline V gene. This CDR3 reads CASSLEGSAYEQYF. CDR3 nucleotide sequence: TGTGCCAGCAGCTTAGAGGGGAGTGCCTACGAGCAGTACTTC.

This sequence joins TRBV6-5 and TRBJ1-6, with D possibly TRBD1 on 6 matching bases. V dropped 5 bases and J dropped 4 bases, with 12 bases sitting between them. Per germline, CDR1 MNHEY and CDR2 SVGAGI. This CDR3 region has 15 residues. The CDR3 region has the DNA TGTGCCAGCAGTCAACCGACAGGTTATAATTCACCCCTCCACTTT. As protein: CASSQPTGYNSPLHF.

This clone was seen just once. V is TRBV7-2 and J is TRBJ2-2; D not certain. Germline loops: CDR1 SGHTA, CDR2 FQGNSA. The CDR3 extends over 13 amino acids. Trimming cost V 3 bases and J 7 bases, with 9 bases left between them. The CDR3 nucleotides are TGTGCCAGCAGCTTTAAGGGTGTCGGGGAGCTGTTTTTT. Its translation: CASSFKGVGELFF.